These T cell receptor beta chains were read from a single sample in a study of shared clonotypes between healthy human individuals. Assay: immunoSEQ multiplex PCR; the TCRdb copy retains only in-frame clones and omits some. The data show hundreds of thousands of clones, approximately 96% seen once. What was sequenced was naive CD8+ T cells sorted from blood. Source of these receptors: a young woman in good health. The CDR3 runs from the conserved cysteine through the conserved F or W.

J	V	CDR3
TRBJ1-4	TRBV27	CASRGWTEKLFF
TRBJ1-2	TRBV5-1	CASSFSSGYKLGYTF
TRBJ1-1	TRBV7-8	CASSLYGEGAFF
TRBJ1-1	TRBV7-9	CVQDLGDTEAFF
TRBJ2-1	TRBV25-1	CASSDRGTGYNEQFF
TRBJ1-5	TRBV28	CASRHRRERDNQPQHF
TRBJ2-6	TRBV5-1	CASSYGTGGANVLTF
TRBJ1-5	TRBV28	CASRMDSYNQPQHF
TRBJ1-5	TRBV27	CASSPGVGNQPQHF
TRBJ2-7	TRBV5-6	CASSLQTGGSYEQYF
TRBJ2-7	TRBV7-6	CASTSQTYEQYF
TRBJ1-2	TRBV30	CALQDRAYGYTF
TRBJ1-2	TRBV5-8	CASSLGYSYGYTF
TRBJ1-1	TRBV19	CASSNKGTEAFF
TRBJ2-2	TRBV27	CASRDRTTGELFF
TRBJ2-7	TRBV9	CASSVAPGNEQYF
TRBJ2-2	TRBV7-2	CASRPSSDGGYGELFF
TRBJ2-7	TRBV9	CASSGRDSKPHEQYF
TRBJ1-4	TRBV7-9	CASSLVQSNEKLFF
TRBJ2-7	TRBV28	CASSLATGDVGTYEQYF
TRBJ2-1	TRBV9	CASSEPMGQGGSEQFF
TRBJ1-5	TRBV19	CASSIDHWVGNQPQHF
TRBJ2-7	TRBV28	CASSFTGGPSYEQYF
TRBJ2-7	TRBV4-2	CASSQEDRTSVNEQYF
TRBJ1-1	TRBV20-1	CSFVVPEAFF
TRBJ2-7	TRBV28	CASSLQGGTYEQYF
TRBJ2-7	TRBV6-6	CASCDSDSFYEQYF
TRBJ2-6	TRBV7-9	CASSLILGPQGSGANVLTF
TRBJ2-1	TRBV23-1	CASRQGTGDYNEQFF
TRBJ2-1	TRBV27	CASSLYGLAGVPGEQFF
TRBJ2-1	TRBV13	CASSLGTSPFHNEQFF
TRBJ2-7	TRBV7-9	CASSLPGSPYEQYF
TRBJ2-3	TRBV27	CASSSGTSGTDTQYF
TRBJ1-1	TRBV11-2	CASQGETYWGGSEAFF
TRBJ2-2	TRBV9	CASSGLGTGSWVGELFF
TRBJ2-7	TRBV6-4	CASSRLGQRLREQYF
TRBJ2-4	TRBV6-1	CASGTALAKNIQYF
TRBJ2-7	TRBV11-2	CASSLYGTNSYEQYF
TRBJ2-7	TRBV27	CASSRDTYEQYF
TRBJ2-1	TRBV27	CASSDGGVYNEQFF
NA	TRBV28	CASSSIGLLGYEQYF